This entry features one T cell receptor beta chain sequence. Which antigen it targets is not known. Base quality data are lacking; no much larger clone is found one base away. TCRbeta CDR3 regions were amplified from genomic DNA by means of the immunoSEQ Assay, a bias-controlled multiplex PCR. Processing in the source paper ran as follows. The number of nucleated cells in each sample was estimated from the amplification of reference gene primers within the assay. Sequence reads were collapsed and filtered to measure the absolute abundance of every unique TCRbeta CDR3 rearrangement. Productive Simpson clonality was computed per sample as the square root of Simpson's diversity index over productive rearrangements. This immuneACCESS table, as held by TCRdb, lists in-frame sequences with V and J called but not all clones. Of the missing ones, under half trace to an unresolved V gene in checked studies; the others have no known cause. The V and J calls and clone size are taken from that table; D and trimming were inferred from the DNA. The sample table records fewer than 50,000 clones; about 85% of these occur just once. The ten largest clones take up around 29% of the sample.

These data come from a study of blood T cell repertoires in COVID-19 (dated by TCRdb to about 2020). Background on the whole study: The collaborator samples originated in the United States, Italy and Spain and spanned the acute and convalescent phases of COVID-19. A de-identified subject ID, COVID-19 status, age in years and sex were almost always included in the sample metadata. The samples were drawn from the first 160 participants of the ongoing ImmuneRACE study and from 1,254 subjects provided by 6 global collaborators. Where HLA class I and class II types were available, the types were taken from metadata supplied by the sample provider, not from assay-based typing. The material from the prospective study consisted of cDNA or gDNA derived from T cells, B-cell-depleted T cells, or PBMCs. Deeply sampled blood TCRbeta repertoires from subjects exposed to, actively infected with, or recovered from COVID-19 were included in the dataset. The repertoires were made available in a free public database intended to serve as a resource for research on the immune response to SARS-CoV-2.

Collaborating institutions collected whole blood in K2EDTA tubes following their own protocols. Collaborator samples were shipped for TCRbeta analysis as frozen whole blood, isolated PBMCs, or DNA extracted from either sample type. What the authors observed across the whole study: The quantity of clinical and demographic metadata differed by source and by participant and was supplied without curation.

The CDR3 sequence holds 16 residues, the cysteine and phenylalanine included. CDR3 DNA is the only sequence kept; it has 48 bases, read in frame from the first base. Sequenced material: peripheral blood. The rearrangement combines TRBV21-1 with TRBJ2-1; the D call TRBD2 from the table was never checked on the DNA. TRBV21-1 is assigned pseudogene status. This TCR was sampled from a woman of 80 years or more with acute or convalescent COVID-19. The CDR3 loop reads CASSKVSGPGHNEQFF. The nucleotide sequence reads as follows: TGTGCCAGCAGCAAAGTGAGCGGCCCGGGCCACAATGAGCAGTTCTTC.